This record looks at one TCR beta chain sequence and its context. The CDR3 has 14 amino acids. With 4 bases clipped from V and 3 bases from J, the junction kept 4 bases outside the gene matches. Germline V CDR1 and CDR2: SGDLS, YYNGEE. This sample stems from a study of blood T cell repertoires in COVID-19. Study-wide background: Italy, Spain and the United States were the sources of the convalescent and acute COVID-19 samples. T cells, B-cell-depleted T cells, or PBMCs provided the cDNA or gDNA that served as material.

Libraries were prepared by immunoSEQ multiplex PCR; TCRdb keeps only in-frame clonotypes and omits some of them. The table includes over 100,000 clones, roughly 91% detected once. Patients in Seattle were enrolled during active infection, then followed longitudinally. J is TRBJ2-3 and V is TRBV9; 8 bases match TRBD2. The specimen sequenced was peripheral blood. This TCR came from a man aged 60-69 years with COVID-19, enrolled during active disease. CDR3 nucleotide sequence: TGTGCCAGCAGCTCGGGGGGGCAGACAGATACGCAGTATTTT. Its protein is CASSSGGQTDTQYF.